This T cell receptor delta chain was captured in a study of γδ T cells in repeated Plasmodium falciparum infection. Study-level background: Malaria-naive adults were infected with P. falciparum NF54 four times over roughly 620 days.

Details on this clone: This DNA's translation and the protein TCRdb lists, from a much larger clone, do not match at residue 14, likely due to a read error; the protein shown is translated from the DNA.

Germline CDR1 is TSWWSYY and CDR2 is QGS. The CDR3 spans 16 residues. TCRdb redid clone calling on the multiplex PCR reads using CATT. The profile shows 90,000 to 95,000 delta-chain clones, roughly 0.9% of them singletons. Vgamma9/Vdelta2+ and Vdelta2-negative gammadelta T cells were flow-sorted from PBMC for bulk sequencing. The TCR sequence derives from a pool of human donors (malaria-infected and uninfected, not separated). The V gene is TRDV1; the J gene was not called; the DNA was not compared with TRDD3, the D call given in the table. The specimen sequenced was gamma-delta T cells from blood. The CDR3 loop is CALGEYRPGYTDKFIF. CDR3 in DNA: TGTGCTCTTGGGGAATACCGTCCTGGGTACACCGATAAATTCATCTTT.